This T cell receptor (beta chain) derives from a study of Tregs in tolerant kidney transplant recipients. About the study: Mixed chimerism was transient after nonmyeloablative marrow transplants from related graft donors.

The repertoire was sequenced with immunoSEQ multiplex PCR; TCRdb's copy has only in-frame clones and lacks some. The sample includes 48,000 or so clones. Comment on this clone: The missing CDR3 end, 3 residues past where the read stops, is filled in from the germline J gene.

The CDR3 runs 13 residues. Per the germline V gene, CDR1 is KGHSH and CDR2 is LQKENI. Trimming cost V 2 bases and J 8 bases, with 9 bases left between them. Sequenced here: CD4+ T cells from blood, sampled before the transplant. The gene calls are TRBV18 and TRBJ1-4; D perhaps matches TRBD1 (5 bases). The clonotype comes from a human donor who received a combined kidney and bone marrow transplant. The covered CDR3 bases are TGTGCCAGCTCACCAGAGACAGTCGAAAAA. Its protein is CASSPETVEK. The full CDR3 sequence reads CASSPETVEKLFF.